This T cell receptor (beta chain) originates from a study of OX40 agonist ivuxolimab in advanced cancers. The wider study: Those enrolled were approximately 78% male, with a mean age of about 66 years and ages from roughly 20 to 85. General observations from the study: In CD8+ T cells, expanded clones were on average more numerous than in CD4+.

Germline V lookup: CDR1 MNHNY, CDR2 SVGAGI (reference sequence). The CDR3 consists of 16 residues. Trimming took 2 bases from V and 3 from J, leaving 14 bases between them. Generated by immunoSEQ multiplex PCR, the TCRdb table keeps only in-frame clones and is missing some. Of 41,000 or so clones in the sample, around 73% were seen once. This clone was seen a few times. Its matching antigen is unknown. Specimen: CD4+ or CD8+ T cells sorted from blood, collected in a trial of the OX40 agonist ivuxolimab. The receptor was isolated from an adult with an advanced solid tumor such as melanoma, head and neck, liver or kidney cancer. The chain couples TRBV6-6 to TRBJ1-5; no reliable D call. CDR3 protein: CASSYRQTRDNQPQHF. In DNA form, the CDR3 reads TGTGCCAGCAGTTACCGCCAGACACGGGACAATCAGCCCCAGCATTTT.